Here is one TCR beta chain with its context. This sample stems from a study of technical replicates of blood from a few donors. Only in-frame clones appear in the TCRdb table, and some are missing; sequencing was by immunoSEQ multiplex PCR. The sample has 60,000 to 90,000 clones, 95% to 97% seen once. From germline, CDR1 is SGHAT and CDR2 FQNNGV. CDR3 size: 18 residues. Trimming removed 5 bases at V and 0 bases at J, with 23 bases between. The TCR was taken from a human donor in good health. Material: T cells isolated from PBMCs. V is TRBV11-2 and J is TRBJ2-7; D gene unclear. CDR3 loop: CASSPNIIDISSSYEQYF. The CDR3 nucleotides are TGTGCCAGCAGCCCGAATATTATCGACATATCGAGCTCCTACGAGCAGTACTTC.